This entry lists 21 T cell receptor beta chains sequenced from one sample in a study of cytomegalovirus exposure and HLA in healthy donors (dated by TCRdb to about 2017). Preparation of the library involved the immunoSEQ multiplex PCR assay. The multiplex PCR relied on a mix of 60 forward primers for TCR Vbeta segments and 13 reverse primers for TCR Jbeta segments. TCRdb's version of the immuneACCESS table is confined to in-frame rearrangements and falls short of the full clone set. An unresolved V gene accounts for under half of the shortfall where checked; the remainder is of unknown origin. The sample table records about 160,000 clones; over 60% of these occur just once. The ten largest make up roughly 1.7% of the sample. Sequencing was carried out using PBMCs. The receptor set was obtained from a woman between 18 and 29 years old in good health and CMV-seronegative.

The sample holds a few counts of this clone. V usage is TRBV2 and J usage is TRBJ1-2, with 7 bases matching TRBD1. This CDR3 is built from 15 residues. Germline V gene lookup returns CDR1 SNHLY and CDR2 FYNNEI. The junction had 15 bases not matched to a gene; V was cut back by 6 bases and J by 8 bases. CDR3: CASRDTGAPGRGYTF. The CDR3 DNA reads as TGTGCCAGCAGGGATACAGGGGCCCCCGGCAGGGGCTACACCTTC.

The genes are TRBV28 and TRBJ1-4; D call uncertain. Trimming stripped 2 bases from V and 4 bases from J, with 5 bases between. The CDR3 loop spans 13 amino acids. Germline V gives CDR1 MDHEN, CDR2 SYDVKM. Here the CDR3 DNA reads TGTGCCAGCAGTTTACGGGATAATGAAAAACTGTTTTTT. Translation: CASSLRDNEKLFF.

Of note for this clone: At the DNA level, this CDR3 is encoded by other sequences in the same sample as well. This chain connects TRBV5-1 to TRBJ1-2; unclear D gene. From germline, CDR1 is SGHRS and CDR2 YFSETQ. The CDR3 sequence is 14 residues long. Trimming stripped 0 bases from V and 3 bases from J, with 9 bases between. The CDR3 sequence: CASSLAGSDYGYTF. The DNA of the CDR3 is TGCGCCAGCAGCTTGGCGGGGAGTGACTATGGCTACACCTTC.

Concerning this clone: Other nucleotide sequences from this sample produce the same CDR3. The chain joins TRBV15 to TRBJ1-6; TRBD1 matches 7 bases. V was clipped by 0 bases and J by 7 bases; unmatched bases: 3. The CDR3 is 15 amino acids. The V gene's germline CDR1 is LNHNV and CDR2 YYDKDF (reference sequence). DNA for the CDR3: TGTGCCACCAGCAGAGATCTGACAGGGAATTCACCCCTCCACTTT. It specifies CATSRDLTGNSPLHF.

J is TRBJ1-6 and V is TRBV7-8, with D possibly TRBD1 on 5 matching bases. This CDR3 comprises 15 residues. Trimming shortened V by 2 bases and J by 7 bases, and 12 bases separated the two germline ends. The germline gives CDR1 SGHVS, CDR2 FQNEAQ. This chain's CDR3 is CASSLLAGGNSPLHF. The CDR3 DNA follows: TGTGCCAGCAGCTTACTGGCGGGGGGAAATTCACCCCTCCACTTT.

The genes are TRBV7-9 and TRBJ2-3, with 9 bases identical to TRBD2. Germline values: CDR1 SEHNR, CDR2 FQNEAQ (reference sequence). The CDR3 runs to 15 residues. J lost 6 bases, V lost 5 bases, and 9 bases had no gene match. This CDR3 is CASSAFGTSLDTQYF. In nucleotides, the CDR3 is TGTGCCAGCAGCGCCTTCGGGACTAGCTTGGATACGCAGTATTTT. The full variable domain, with the rest looked up from reference TRBV7-9 and TRBJ2-3, is DTGVSQNPRHKITKRGQNVTFRCDPISEHNRLYWYRQTLGQGPEFLTYFQNEAQLEKSRLLSDRFSAERPKGSFSTLEIQRTEQGDSAMYLCASSAFGTSLDTQYFGPGTRLTVL.

The chain employs TRBV9 and TRBJ2-1; weak D call: TRBD1 (6 bases). Germline assignment: CDR1 SGDLS and CDR2 YYNGEE. The CDR3 covers 11 residues. V was trimmed by 2 bases and J by 10 bases, leaving 7 bases between them. CDR3: CASSVTGEQFF. DNA for the CDR3: TGTGCCAGCAGCGTGACAGGAGAGCAGTTCTTC.

The genes are TRBV5-4 and TRBJ2-2, with D tentatively TRBD2 (5 bases). Germline V gives CDR1 SGHNT, CDR2 YYREEE (reference sequence). The CDR3 length is 17 residues. Trimming stripped 4 bases from V and 5 bases from J, with 21 bases between. This CDR3 is CASSSPAGGRGTGELFF. CDR3 coding DNA: TGTGCCAGCAGCAGCCCGGCAGGAGGTAGAGGGACCGGGGAGCTGTTTTTT. Based on the CDR3 plus reference TRBV5-4 and TRBJ2-2, the full variable domain is ETGVTQSPTHLIKTRGQQVTLRCSSQSGHNTVSWYQQALGQGPQFIFQYYREEENGRGNFPPRFSGLQFPNYSSELNVNALELDDSALYLCASSSPAGGRGTGELFFGEGSRLTVL.

The chain recombines TRBV12-5 with TRBJ2-1, with D maybe TRBD2 (6 bases). V was pared by 0 bases and J by 0 bases, with 12 bases between. Germline V CDR1 and CDR2: LGHNT, FRNRAP. CDR3 size: 17 residues. CDR3 loop: CASGLVHSGGSYNEQFF. DNA of the CDR3: TGTGCTAGTGGTTTGGTACATTCCGGGGGCTCCTACAATGAGCAGTTCTTC.

The chain carries TRBV11-2 and TRBJ1-2; possible D gene TRBD1, 5 bases. CDR3 length equals 15 residues. Trimming left V 4 bases short and J 4 bases short, with 16 bases between. Germline V gene data show CDR1 as SGHAT and CDR2 as FQNNGV. CDR3 in DNA: TGTGCCAGCAGCTCCCTCTCATCAGGGCTCTATGGCTACACCTTC. This codes for CASSSLSSGLYGYTF.

V is TRBV7-2 and J is TRBJ1-6, with D possibly matching TRBD1 (5 bases). The V end lost 3 bases, the J end lost 9 bases, and 6 bases lay between the germline ends. This CDR3 comprises 12 residues. Germline-derived CDR1 and CDR2 are SGHTA and FQGNSA. CDR3 protein: CASSFGASPLHF. DNA of the CDR3: TGTGCCAGCAGCTTTGGGGCTTCACCCCTCCACTTT.

This sequence joins TRBV11-2 and TRBJ1-4; a possible D gene is TRBD1 (6 bases). The CDR3 totals 16 residues. V dropped 0 bases and J dropped 7 bases, with 15 bases sitting between them. Germline V gives CDR1 SGHAT, CDR2 FQNNGV. The CDR3 loop reads CASSLDRLGAGEKLFF. For the CDR3, the DNA is TGTGCCAGCAGCTTAGATCGTCTGGGGGCGGGTGAAAAACTGTTTTTT.

This clone was seen only a few times. The chain is built from TRBV2 and TRBJ2-1; 10 bases map to TRBD2. The V segment lost 6 bases and the J segment 3 bases; nucleotides outside the gene matches: 5. There are 15 residues in the CDR3. Germline CDR1 SNHLY, CDR2 FYNNEI. The CDR3 DNA is TGTGCCAGCAGATCAGCGGGGGGGCTCTACAATGAGCAGTTCTTC. It translates to CASRSAGGLYNEQFF.

This clone was detected a few times. The CDR3 reads CASSFRTSGRINEQFF. CDR3 DNA: TGTGCCAGCAGCTTTAGGACTAGCGGGAGGATTAATGAGCAGTTCTTC. V is TRBV5-4 and J is TRBJ2-1; 14 nucleotides align to TRBD2. Germline values: CDR1 SGHNT, CDR2 YYREEE (reference sequence). The junction had 5 bases not matched to a gene; V was cut back by 2 bases and J by 7 bases. The CDR3 is 16 amino acids.

The chain couples TRBV9 to TRBJ2-2, with D perhaps TRBD1 (5 bases). The CDR3 runs 16 residues. From germline, CDR1 is SGDLS and CDR2 YYNGEE. Trimming pared 0 bases from V and 3 bases from J, leaving 12 bases between. The CDR3 DNA sequence: TGTGCCAGCAGCGTAGCTGACAGACGCTACACCGGGGAGCTGTTTTTT. Its translation is CASSVADRRYTGELFF.

The rearrangement links TRBV7-2 to TRBJ2-7; D might be TRBD2 (5 bases). V gave up 5 bases and J gave up 3 bases, with 11 bases separating them. Germline CDR1 SGHTA, CDR2 FQGNSA. The CDR3 contains 13 residues. CDR3 amino acids: CASSPGLGYEQYF. In nucleotides, the CDR3 is TGTGCCAGCAGCCCAGGACTGGGCTACGAGCAGTACTTC. The full variable domain, rest sourced from reference TRBV7-2 and TRBJ2-7, is GAGVSQSPSNKVTEKGKDVELRCDPISGHTALYWYRQSLGQGLEFLIYFQGNSAPDKSGLPSDRFSAERTGGSVSTLTIQRTQQEDSAVYLCASSPGLGYEQYFGPGTRLTVT.

The CDR3, as DNA: TGTGCCAGCAGGGGGGGGGCAGCCTATGGCTACACCTTC. Its protein product is CASRGGAAYGYTF. V gene TRBV11-3 combines with J gene TRBJ1-2; D might be TRBD1 (6 bases). The germline gives CDR1 SGHNT, CDR2 YENEEA. The germline V and J ends were trimmed by 6 bases and 4 bases, with 12 bases remaining between them. The length of the CDR3 is 13 residues.

This clone occurred a few times. V is TRBV15 and J is TRBJ2-2, with D perhaps matching TRBD1 (5 bases). Trimming took off 1 base at V and 1 base at J, with 7 bases between the two ends. The CDR3 is 15 amino acids. Germline assignment: CDR1 LNHNV and CDR2 YYDKDF (reference sequence). This CDR3 is CATSRVQENTGELFF. The CDR3 DNA reads as TGTGCCACCAGCAGAGTACAGGAGAACACCGGGGAGCTGTTTTTT.

The rearrangement joins TRBV2 to TRBJ2-7; D might be TRBD2 (6 bases). V lost 3 bases and J 6 bases, leaving 15 bases between the germline ends. Germline V CDR1 and CDR2: SNHLY, FYNNEI. CDR3 length: 14 residues. The DNA for the CDR3 is TGTGCCAGCAGTGACACCGGGACTCCCCTCGAGCAGTACTTC. Amino acid sequence: CASSDTGTPLEQYF.

The chain uses TRBV7-9 and TRBJ1-1; TRBD1 matches at 9 bases. Trimming removed 1 base from V and 5 bases from J; junction bases left unmatched: 5. The germline CDR1 and CDR2 sequences are SEHNR and FQNEAQ (reference sequence). The CDR3 runs 15 residues. The CDR3: CASSLGETGGTEAFF. CDR3 DNA: TGTGCCAGCAGCTTAGGTGAGACAGGGGGAACTGAAGCTTTCTTT.

This clone appeared a few times. As DNA, the CDR3 is TGTGCCAGCTCACTCCGGGACAGGACCCCCGGGGAGACCCAGTACTTC. Amino acids: CASSLRDRTPGETQYF. This sequence joins TRBV18 and TRBJ2-5; 8 nucleotides match TRBD1. The junction had 12 bases not matched to a gene; V was cut back by 4 bases and J by 5 bases. CDR3 length: 16 amino acids. Germline CDR1 is KGHSH and CDR2 is LQKENI.